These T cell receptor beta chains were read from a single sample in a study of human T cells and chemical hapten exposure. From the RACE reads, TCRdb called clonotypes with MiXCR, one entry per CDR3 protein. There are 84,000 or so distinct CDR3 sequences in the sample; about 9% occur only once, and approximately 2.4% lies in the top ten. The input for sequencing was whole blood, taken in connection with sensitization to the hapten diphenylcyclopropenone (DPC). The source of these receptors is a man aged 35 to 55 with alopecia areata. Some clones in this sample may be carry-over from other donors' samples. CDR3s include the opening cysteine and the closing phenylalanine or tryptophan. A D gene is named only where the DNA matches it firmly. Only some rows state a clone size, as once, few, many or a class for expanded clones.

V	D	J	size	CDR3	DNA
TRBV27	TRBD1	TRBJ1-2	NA	CASSLQGGNYGYTF	TGTGCCAGCAGTTTACAGGGGGGAAACTATGGCTACACCTTC
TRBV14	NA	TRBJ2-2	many	CASSQDYGGGELFF	TGTGCCAGCAGCCAAGATTACGGAGGCGGGGAGCTGTTTTTT
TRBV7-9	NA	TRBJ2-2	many	CASSTETRSGELFF	TGTGCCAGCAGCACAGAGACTAGGTCCGGGGAGCTGTTTTTT
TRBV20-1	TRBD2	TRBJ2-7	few	CSARSPSGWGAGYEQYF	TGCAGTGCTAGGAGCCCTAGCGGGTGGGGGGCTGGGTACGAGCAGTACTTC
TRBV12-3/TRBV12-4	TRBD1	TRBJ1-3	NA	CASSRAGTGGNSGNTIYF	TGTGCCAGCAGTCGAGCCGGGACAGGGGGCAACTCTGGAAACACCATATATTTT
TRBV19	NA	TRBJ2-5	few	CASSLPGASSETQYF	TGTGCCAGTAGTTTGCCCGGGGCTAGCTCTGAGACCCAGTACTTC
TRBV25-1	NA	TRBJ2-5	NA	CASSEVGPLGSETQYF	TGTGCCAGCAGTGAAGTCGGGCCGCTCGGGAGCGAGACCCAGTACTTC
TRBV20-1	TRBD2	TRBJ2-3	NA	CSAPPSGGDTQYF	TGCAGTGCTCCCCCTAGCGGAGGAGATACGCAGTATTTT
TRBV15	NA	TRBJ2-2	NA	CATSRDRVDTGELFF	TGTGCCACCAGCAGAGACAGGGTGGACACCGGGGAGCTGTTTTTT
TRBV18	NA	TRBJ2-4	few	CASSKPQNIQYF	TGTGCCAGCTCAAAACCTCAAAACATTCAGTACTTC
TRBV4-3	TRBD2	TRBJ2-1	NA	CASSHYGLDLYNEQFF	TGCGCCAGCAGCCATTATGGACTAGATCTTTACAATGAGCAGTTCTTC
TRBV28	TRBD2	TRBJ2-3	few	CASSPTSGSTDTQYF	TGTGCCAGCAGCCCGACTAGCGGGAGCACAGATACGCAGTATTTT
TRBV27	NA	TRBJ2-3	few	CASSPWGAPDTQYF	TGTGCCAGCAGCCCCTGGGGAGCCCCAGATACGCAGTATTTT
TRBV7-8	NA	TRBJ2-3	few	CASSLGTGLTDTQYF	TGTGCCAGCAGCTTAGGAACGGGTCTGACAGATACGCAGTATTTT
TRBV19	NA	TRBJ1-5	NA	CASSKGPPGGNQPQHF	TGTGCCAGTAGTAAAGGACCCCCCGGGGGCAATCAGCCCCAGCATTTT
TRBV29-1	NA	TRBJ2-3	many	CSVDPGPGGTDTQYF	TGCAGCGTTGACCCGGGACCCGGGGGCACAGATACGCAGTATTTT
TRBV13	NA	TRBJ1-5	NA	CASSARGGDQPQHF	TGTGCCAGCAGCGCCAGGGGTGGGGATCAGCCCCAGCATTTT
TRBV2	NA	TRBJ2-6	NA	CAGRSDSGANVLTF	TGTGCCGGCAGAAGCGACTCTGGGGCCAACGTCCTGACTTTC
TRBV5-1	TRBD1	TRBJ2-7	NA	CASSLGTGGRDEQYF	TGCGCCAGCAGCTTGGGGACAGGGGGCAGAGACGAGCAGTACTTC
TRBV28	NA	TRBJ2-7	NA	CASSYDFAQYF	TGTGCCAGCAGCTATGATTTCGCGCAGTACTTC
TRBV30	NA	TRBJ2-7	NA	CAWSAGHLYEQYF	TGTGCCTGGAGTGCCGGACACCTCTACGAGCAGTACTTC
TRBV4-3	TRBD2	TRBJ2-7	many	CASSQDPSGMAYEQYF	TGCGCCAGCAGCCAAGATCCTAGCGGGATGGCCTACGAGCAGTACTTC
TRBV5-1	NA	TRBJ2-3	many	CASSLTGLLTDTQYF	TGCGCCAGCAGCTTAACGGGTTTACTTACAGATACGCAGTATTTT
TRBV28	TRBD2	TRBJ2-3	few	CASSPWWAVGTSGRPSDTQYF	TGTGCCAGCAGTCCTTGGTGGGCCGTCGGGACTAGCGGGAGACCGTCAGATACGCAGTATTTT
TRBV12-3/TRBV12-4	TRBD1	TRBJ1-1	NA	CASSQGARHTEAFF	TGTGCCAGCAGCCAGGGGGCGCGTCACACTGAAGCTTTCTTT
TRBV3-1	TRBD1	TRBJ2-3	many	CASRATGGTDTQYF	TGTGCCAGCAGGGCAACAGGGGGCACAGATACGCAGTATTTT
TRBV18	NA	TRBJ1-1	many	CASSPLTENTEAFF	TGTGCCAGCTCACCACTAACTGAGAACACTGAAGCTTTCTTT
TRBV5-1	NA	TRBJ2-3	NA	CASSLGQTTDTQYF	TGCGCCAGCAGCTTAGGACAGACCACAGATACGCAGTATTTT
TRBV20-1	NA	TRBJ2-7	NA	CSARDDGGASYEQYF	TGCAGTGCTAGAGACGATGGCGGGGCTTCCTACGAGCAGTACTTC
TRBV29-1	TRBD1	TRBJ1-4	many	CSVEGGQGKLFF	TGCAGCGTTGAAGGAGGACAGGGAAAACTGTTTTTT
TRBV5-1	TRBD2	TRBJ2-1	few	CASSGASGSYNEQFF	TGCGCCAGCAGCGGAGCTAGCGGATCCTACAATGAGCAGTTCTTC
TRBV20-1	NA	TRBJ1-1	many	CSAPGGPGAEAFF	TGCAGTGCGCCTGGGGGCCCAGGGGCTGAAGCTTTCTTT
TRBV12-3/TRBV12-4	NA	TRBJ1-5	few	CASSQNSNQPQHF	TGTGCCAGCAGCCAGAATAGCAATCAGCCCCAGCATTTT
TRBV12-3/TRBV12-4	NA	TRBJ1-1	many	CASSSLLQGAEAFF	TGTGCCAGCAGTTCTCTTCTACAGGGAGCTGAAGCTTTCTTT
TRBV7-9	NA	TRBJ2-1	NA	CASSRVPDPSNEQFF	TGTGCCAGCAGCCGGGTTCCAGATCCGTCCAATGAGCAGTTCTTC
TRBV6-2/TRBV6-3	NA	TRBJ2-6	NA	CASSPPTGANVLTF	TGTGCCAGCAGCCCTCCCACTGGGGCCAACGTCCTGACTTTC
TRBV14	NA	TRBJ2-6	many	CASRRAGANVLTF	TGTGCCAGCAGGAGGGCAGGGGCCAACGTCCTGACTTTC